What follows describes a single T cell receptor (beta chain). What it binds is unknown. The data stem from a study of CD8 T cells in Susac syndrome. Findings and limits, study-wide: The relatively small number of individuals in the TCR sequencing and HLA analysis was acknowledged by the study.

TCR beta sequencing covered blood CD8+ and CD4+ T cells. RNA totalling about 0.45 to 1 ug underwent reverse transcription with random hexamers. By means of immunoSEQ multiplex PCR, TCR beta CDR3 spanning 54 Vbeta and 13 Jbeta underwent amplification. Using its own MiXCR run on the immunoSEQ multiplex PCR reads, TCRdb lists one record per CDR3 protein. The sample holds approximately 170,000 distinct CDR3 sequences, 92% seen once. The source of this sequence is a human donor in good health. Sequencing was carried out using CD4+ T cells from PBMCs.

The CDR3 loop is CSARDPGVGTDTQYF. The CDR3 bases are TGCAGTGCTAGAGATCCAGGGGTTGGCACAGATACGCAGTATTTT. The V and J genes are TRBV20-1 and TRBJ2-3; D might be TRBD1 (6 bases). The CDR3 runs 15 residues. CDR1 and CDR2 from the germline V gene are DFQATT and SNEGSKA (reference sequence). Trimming removed 0 bases at V and 1 base at J, with 11 bases between.